Given below is one TCR beta chain in context. Assay used: immunoSEQ multiplex PCR; TCRdb lists only in-frame clones, some missing. Here the sample spans under 85,000 clones, about nine tenths being singletons. This sample is part of a study of T cell changes during pregnancy in multiple sclerosis. The sequence came from a female donor in good health, enrolled as a control in a pregnancy study. Sequences were derived from peripheral blood, sampled after pregnancy.

The CDR3 DNA reads TGTGCCTGGCTCCTAGCGGGAGGGCCGGGGGAGACCCAGTACTTC. This gives the protein CAWLLAGGPGETQYF. The chain links TRBV30 to TRBJ2-5; TRBD2 agrees at 12 bases. V shed 5 bases, J shed 5 bases, and the junction held 9 bases outside the gene matches. The germline gives CDR1 GTSNPN, CDR2 SVGIG (reference sequence). The CDR3 consists of 15 residues.